These 6 T cell receptor beta chains share one sample of origin, sequenced in a study of spatial heterogeneity in lung cancer. The sample's time point: blood at routine non-recurrence follow-up after resection. Via MiXCR, TCRdb re-called the 5' RACE reads, giving one row per CDR3 protein. The table includes 95,000 to 120,000 distinct CDR3 sequences, approximately 10% detected once. Sample: PBMCs, taken at follow-up. These receptors were taken from a female donor with early-stage non-small cell lung cancer.

This chain uses TRBV30 with TRBJ1-6, with D perhaps matching TRBD1 (5 bases). The V gene lost 8 bases and the J gene lost 0 bases, with 11 bases spanning the gap. Germline V gene data show CDR1 as GTSNPN and CDR2 as SVGIG (reference sequence). This CDR3 spans 14 amino acids. The CDR3 reads CARRQSSYNSPLHF. As DNA, the CDR3 is TGTGCCCGTAGACAGAGCTCCTATAATTCACCCCTCCACTTT.

J is TRBJ2-4 and V is TRBV2; TRBD1 agrees at 8 bases. Germline values: CDR1 SNHLY, CDR2 FYNNEI. V shed 7 bases, J shed 7 bases, and the junction held 9 bases outside the gene matches. This CDR3 region has 14 residues. Here the CDR3 DNA reads TGTGCCAGCACCAGGAGGACAGGGAGGAACATTCAGTACTTC. Encoded protein: CASTRRTGRNIQYF.

This clonotype was counted ten times or more. The rearrangement links TRBV7-2 to TRBJ1-1; D is uncertain. The CDR3 is made up of 14 amino acids. Germline lookup yields CDR1 SGHTA and CDR2 FQGNSA. Trimming pared 5 bases from V and 4 bases from J, leaving 14 bases between. This chain's CDR3 is CASSHLERVTEAFF. CDR3 nucleotides: TGTGCCAGCAGCCACTTGGAAAGGGTCACTGAAGCTTTCTTT.

This rearrangement joins TRBV20-1 to TRBJ2-7; 7 positions match TRBD1. The CDR3 runs to 13 residues. Germline lookup yields CDR1 DFQATT and CDR2 SNEGSKA (reference sequence). V was clipped by 6 bases and J by 4 bases; unmatched bases: 9. The CDR3 DNA follows: TGCAGTGCGATTAGACAGGGACCTTACGAGCAGTACTTC. Translation: CSAIRQGPYEQYF.

V gene TRBV24-1 combines with J gene TRBJ2-3; no reliable D call. The CDR3 contains 13 residues. Germline CDR1 and CDR2: KGHDR and SFDVKD. Between the trimmed V and J ends, which lost 7 bases and 2 bases, there was a span of 9 bases. The CDR3 protein is CATSPHNTDTQYF. The CDR3 DNA sequence: TGTGCCACCAGCCCACATAACACAGATACGCAGTATTTT.

The J gene is TRBJ1-2, the V gene TRBV27, with 9 bases matching TRBD1. Germline V gives CDR1 MNHEY, CDR2 SMNVEV (reference sequence). J gave up 7 bases and V 0 bases, and 6 bases lay outside the gene matches. CDR3 size: 15 residues. Written as DNA, the CDR3 is TGTGCCAGCAGTTTATCCGGACAGGGGTACTCTGGCTACACCTTC. Translating it yields CASSLSGQGYSGYTF.